A single sample is the source of the 27 T cell receptor beta chains below, sequenced in a study of blood T cell repertoires in COVID-19. Here immunoSEQ multiplex PCR was the method, and the copy in TCRdb shows in-frame clones only, minus some. The sample yields 200,000 to 300,000 clones, approximately 90% seen once. Material for sequencing was PBMCs or T cells enriched from blood (not recorded which). These receptors were collected from a man aged 40-50 years who had recovered from COVID-19.

The gene calls are TRBV5-1 and TRBJ2-3; perhaps TRBD1 as D (5 bases). V lost 4 bases, J lost 6 bases, and 12 bases lay in between. This CDR3 is built from 13 residues. Germline V gives CDR1 SGHRS, CDR2 YFSETQ. CDR3: CASSRNAGDTQYF. CDR3 bases: TGCGCCAGCAGCAGGAATGCAGGGGATACGCAGTATTTT.

Only a few counts were recorded for this clone. The V gene is TRBV27, the J gene TRBJ1-1; 7 bases are a match to TRBD1. The J segment lost 0 bases and the V segment lost 2 bases, leaving 6 bases of the junction unmatched. The CDR3 is made up of 16 amino acids. Germline lookup yields CDR1 MNHEY and CDR2 SMNVEV (reference sequence). CDR3 in DNA: TGTGCCAGCAGTTTAGGGACAGTTAATATGAACACTGAAGCTTTCTTT. This codes for CASSLGTVNMNTEAFF.

This chain joins TRBV28 and TRBJ2-7, with 7 bases identical to TRBD2. V shed 8 bases and J 4 bases; nucleotides not matched to a gene: 11. Germline-derived CDR1 and CDR2 are MDHEN and SYDVKM. CDR3 size: 14 residues. The CDR3: CASCMAGEVYEQYF. CDR3 bases: TGTGCCAGCTGTATGGCGGGAGAGGTATACGAGCAGTACTTC.

The J gene is TRBJ2-3, the V gene TRBV14, with D possibly being TRBD2 (6 bases). Trimming left V 4 bases short and J 4 bases short, with 15 bases between. In germline, CDR1 is SGHDN, CDR2 FVKESK. This CDR3 is built from 15 residues. CDR3 loop: CASSRKTSLSDTQYF. CDR3 DNA sequence: TGTGCCAGCAGCCGAAAGACTAGTCTCTCAGATACGCAGTATTTT.

The chain combines TRBV6-2 or TRBV6-3 with TRBJ2-1, with D maybe TRBD1 (5 bases). CDR1 and CDR2 (germline): MNHEY, SVGEGT. The CDR3 has 13 residues. Trimming stripped 0 bases from V and 12 bases from J, with 12 bases between. CDR3: CASSYSNVDTQFF. In DNA, the CDR3 is TGTGCCAGCAGTTACTCGAACGTGGACACGCAGTTCTTC.

This clone was counted a single time. The V and J genes are TRBV6-5 and TRBJ2-5; TRBD2 is a possible D gene (6 bases). Looked up from germline, CDR1 is MNHEY and CDR2 is SVGAGI. The CDR3 sequence is 16 residues long. V lost 0 bases and J 5 bases, leaving 16 bases between the germline ends. CDR3 nucleotides: TGTGCCAGCAGTTACTCGTTTACTAGCTCCCAGGAGACCCAGTACTTC. Translating it yields CASSYSFTSSQETQYF.

The V and J genes are TRBV7-9 and TRBJ2-7, with a tentative D call TRBD1 (5 bases). CDR3 length: 17 residues. Germline CDR1 and CDR2: SEHNR and FQNEAQ (reference sequence). V was pared by 4 bases and J by 3 bases, with 22 bases between. Written as DNA, the CDR3 is TGTGCCAGCAGCTCCTTTTTCCGCCAGGGCAGGGACTACGAGCAGTACTTC. It yields the protein CASSSFFRQGRDYEQYF. Using reference TRBV7-9 and TRBJ2-7 for the parts outside the CDR3, the full variable domain is DTGVSQNPRHKITKRGQNVTFRCDPISEHNRLYWYRQTLGQGPEFLTYFQNEAQLEKSRLLSDRFSAERPKGSFSTLEIQRTEQGDSAMYLCASSSFFRQGRDYEQYFGPGTRLTVT.

V and J are TRBV24-1 and TRBJ2-3, with D tentatively TRBD2 (6 bases). The CDR3 loop spans 16 amino acids. Germline V gene sequence: CDR1 KGHDR, CDR2 SFDVKD. V lost 5 bases to trimming and J lost 0 bases, with 14 bases between them. The chain's CDR3 is CATSGLRGSSTDTQYF. The CDR3 region has the DNA TGTGCCACCAGTGGTCTGCGGGGATCTAGCACAGATACGCAGTATTTT.

This clone was observed a few times. The V and J genes are TRBV15 and TRBJ1-1, with D uncertain. V lost 5 bases and J lost 5, with 12 bases in between. The V gene's germline CDR1 is LNHNV and CDR2 YYDKDF (reference sequence). The CDR3 has 13 amino acids. The CDR3 reads CATSREGITEAFF. CDR3 coding DNA: TGTGCCACCAGCCGGGAGGGAATAACTGAAGCTTTCTTT.

The rearrangement joins TRBV2 to TRBJ2-6; 7 positions agree with TRBD1. Germline values: CDR1 SNHLY, CDR2 FYNNEI. This CDR3 is 15 amino acids long. V shed 8 bases and J 2 bases; nucleotides not matched to a gene: 6. The CDR3 spells CASSPQGTGANVLTF. For the CDR3, the DNA is TGTGCCAGCTCCCCACAGGGGACTGGGGCCAACGTCCTGACTTTC.

The rearrangement uses TRBV5-1 and TRBJ1-2; tentative D call: TRBD1 (6 bases). Germline CDR1 SGHRS, CDR2 YFSETQ. The germline V and J ends were trimmed by 5 bases and 0 bases, with 14 bases remaining between them. This CDR3 comprises 15 residues. This CDR3 reads CASSQGKGSNYGYTF. Here the CDR3 DNA reads TGCGCCAGCAGTCAGGGGAAGGGTTCTAACTATGGCTACACCTTC. The full variable domain, in which reference TRBV5-1 and TRBJ1-2 provide the parts outside the CDR3, is KAGVTQTPRYLIKTRGQQVTLSCSPISGHRSVSWYQQTPGQGLQFLFEYFSETQRNKGNFPGRFSGRQFSNSRSEMNVSTLELGDSALYLCASSQGKGSNYGYTFGSGTRLTVV.

This clone was picked up one time. CDR3 loop: CASRGQLFSGANVLTF. The CDR3 coding sequence is TGTGCCAGCAGGGGACAGCTTTTCTCTGGGGCCAACGTCCTGACTTTC. The chain is built from TRBV27 and TRBJ2-6, with TRBD1 matching over 7 bases. Germline V gene lookup returns CDR1 MNHEY and CDR2 SMNVEV (reference sequence). The CDR3 consists of 16 residues. Trimming took 6 bases from V and 0 from J; bases not matched to a gene: 5. The full variable domain, completed using reference TRBV27 and TRBJ2-6, is EAQVTQNPRYLITVTGKKLTVTCSQNMNHEYMSWYRQDPGLGLRQIYYSMNVEVTDKGDVPEGYKVSRKEKRNFPLILESPSPNQTSLYFCASRGQLFSGANVLTFGAGSRLTVL.

J is TRBJ2-7 and V is TRBV4-1, with unresolved D. The length of the CDR3 is 15 residues. CDR1 is MGHRA, CDR2 YSYEKL, per germline. The V end lost 1 base, the J end lost 4 bases, and 14 bases lay between the germline ends. The CDR3: CASSQVKQYAYEQYF. The CDR3 DNA follows: TGCGCCAGCAGCCAAGTCAAACAGTACGCTTACGAGCAGTACTTC.

This chain links TRBV27 with TRBJ1-4; 7 nucleotides match TRBD1. Trimming took 2 bases from V and 4 from J; bases not matched to a gene: 4. Germline CDR1 and CDR2: MNHEY and SMNVEV (reference sequence). This CDR3 comprises 15 residues. This CDR3 is CASSLRGQLNEKLFF. CDR3 sequence (DNA): TGTGCCAGCAGTTTAAGGGGACAGCTTAATGAAAAACTGTTTTTT.

V usage is TRBV11-2 and J usage is TRBJ1-6, with D maybe TRBD1 (5 bases). V was trimmed by 4 bases and J by 4 bases, leaving 8 bases between them. Per the germline V gene, CDR1 is SGHAT and CDR2 is FQNNGV. The CDR3 runs 14 residues. The CDR3: CASSWGEYNSPLHF. The DNA of the CDR3 is TGTGCCAGCAGCTGGGGGGAGTATAATTCACCCCTCCACTTT.

The chain links TRBV21-1 to TRBJ2-1; TRBD2 is taken as the D call from the table, unchecked against the DNA. TRBV21-1 is noted as a pseudogene. This CDR3 contains 24 residues. The CDR3 loop is CASSKALFLAANGRRVHKYNEQFF. The CDR3 DNA sequence: TGTGCCAGCAGCAAAGCGCTTTTTCTAGCGGCAAACGGGCGAAGAGTCCATAAATACAATGAGCAGTTCTTC.

The chain carries TRBV9 and TRBJ1-4; D is unresolved. CDR3 length: 14 residues. The V and J ends lost 4 bases and 5 bases respectively, with 12 bases between them. Germline CDR1 reads SGDLS; CDR2 reads YYNGEE. CDR3 DNA sequence: TGTGCCAGCAGCCCTGGACTGGGAAATGAAAAACTGTTTTTT. It specifies CASSPGLGNEKLFF. Full variable domain (remainder filled in from reference TRBV9 and TRBJ1-4): DSGVTQTPKHLITATGQRVTLRCSPRSGDLSVYWYQQSLDQGLQFLIQYYNGEERAKGNILERFSAQQFPDLHSELNLSSLELGDSALYFCASSPGLGNEKLFFGSGTQLSVL.

This chain connects TRBV6-1 to TRBJ1-5; no reliable D call. Germline lookup yields CDR1 MNHNS and CDR2 SASEGT. Trimming pared 3 bases from V and 3 bases from J, leaving 12 bases between. There are 15 residues in the CDR3. The DNA of the CDR3 is TGTGCCAGCAGTGATAACCGAGCCCCCAATCAGCCCCAGCATTTT. Its protein is CASSDNRAPNQPQHF.

The table lists this clone with a count of one. This chain joins TRBV4-3 and TRBJ2-7; 8 positions match TRBD1. Germline CDR1 is LGHNA and CDR2 is YSLEER. This CDR3 comprises 14 residues. Unmatched junction bases numbered 7, after V lost 3 bases and J lost 6 bases. CDR3 sequence: CASSQRQGASEQYF. DNA of the CDR3: TGCGCCAGCAGCCAGCGGCAGGGGGCATCCGAGCAGTACTTC.

This clone was observed a single time. This sequence joins TRBV27 and TRBJ1-5; TRBD1 is a possible D gene (6 bases). The V end was cut by 6 bases, the J end by 0 bases, with 6 bases between. CDR1 is MNHEY, CDR2 SMNVEV, per germline (reference sequence). This CDR3 has 13 residues. The CDR3 loop reads CASRQGSNQPQHF. CDR3 nucleotide sequence: TGTGCCAGCAGACAGGGTAGCAATCAGCCCCAGCATTTT.

V gene TRBV18 combines with J gene TRBJ1-4; 12 positions agree with TRBD1. Germline V gene lookup returns CDR1 KGHSH and CDR2 LQKENI. The V and J ends lost 3 bases and 12 bases, in that order; junction bases with no gene match: 11. This CDR3 spans 16 amino acids. The CDR3 sequence is CASSPEGQGASLQLFF. The CDR3 DNA follows: TGTGCCAGCTCACCGGAGGGACAGGGGGCAAGTTTACAACTGTTTTTT.

The V call is TRBV7-9, the J call TRBJ2-6; 7 bases map to TRBD1. J lost 0 bases, V lost 5 bases, and 7 bases had no gene match. The CDR3 consists of 17 residues. CDR1 is SEHNR and CDR2 is FQNEAQ in the germline V gene (reference sequence). DNA for the CDR3: TGTGCCAGCAGCCACAGACAGGGTCTCTCTGGGGCCAACGTCCTGACTTTC. It encodes CASSHRQGLSGANVLTF.

The chain joins TRBV5-1 to TRBJ1-6; 7 nucleotides line up with TRBD1. J was trimmed by 8 bases and V by 3 bases; bases with no gene match: 8. The CDR3 extends over 15 amino acids. Per the germline V gene, CDR1 is SGHRS and CDR2 is YFSETQ. The chain's CDR3 is CASSSPTGIDSPLHF. DNA of the CDR3: TGCGCCAGCAGCTCCCCGACAGGGATCGATTCACCCCTCCACTTT.

The chain is built from TRBV7-2 and TRBJ1-1, with 9 positions matching TRBD1. CDR1 is SGHTA and CDR2 is FQGNSA in the germline V gene. Losses at the gene ends were 3 bases for V and 1 base for J; bases not matched to a gene: 3. CDR3 length equals 15 residues. The CDR3 protein is CASSLWTGENTEAFF. CDR3 coding DNA: TGTGCCAGCAGCTTGTGGACAGGGGAGAACACTGAAGCTTTCTTT. The full variable domain, its missing parts supplied by reference TRBV7-2 and TRBJ1-1, is GAGVSQSPSNKVTEKGKDVELRCDPISGHTALYWYRQSLGQGLEFLIYFQGNSAPDKSGLPSDRFSAERTGGSVSTLTIQRTQQEDSAVYLCASSLWTGENTEAFFGQGTRLTVV.

This CDR3 is CASSPPLRQGHTEAFF. CDR3 sequence (DNA): TGTGCCAGCTCACCACCGTTGAGACAGGGTCACACTGAAGCTTTCTTT. The chain combines TRBV18 with TRBJ1-1; 7 bases line up with TRBD1. In germline, CDR1 is KGHSH, CDR2 LQKENI. Trimming removed 0 bases from V and 3 bases from J; junction bases left unmatched: 7. The CDR3 totals 16 residues.

The J gene is TRBJ2-7, the V gene TRBV5-1; D uncertain. Germline-derived CDR1 and CDR2 are SGHRS and YFSETQ. V was trimmed by 0 bases and J by 3 bases, leaving 13 bases between them. The CDR3 sequence is 15 residues long. CDR3 bases: TGCGCCAGCAGCTTGGGGCCCGCCGGGTTCTACGAGCAGTACTTC. Translated: CASSLGPAGFYEQYF.

This sequence joins TRBV18 and TRBJ2-2, with 7 bases identical to TRBD1. Germline V gives CDR1 KGHSH, CDR2 LQKENI. V gave up 0 bases and J gave up 5 bases; unmatched junction bases: 6. The CDR3 loop spans 16 amino acids. The CDR3, as DNA: TGTGCCAGCTCACCACCGACAGGGAAAGTGACCGGGGAGCTGTTTTTT. It yields the protein CASSPPTGKVTGELFF.